This T cell receptor beta chain originates from a study of T-cell reconstitution after alpha-beta-depleted transplantation in children (dated by TCRdb to the mid-2010s). Study-wide context: The study quantitatively tracked T-cell immune reconstitution after TCRalphabeta/CD19-depleted allogeneic hematopoietic cell transplantation in children using TCR repertoire profiling.

The sample's treatment or condition label, in plain terms: allogeneic hematopoietic cell transplantation with graft depleted of TCRalphabeta T cells and CD19 B cells. The children who served as transplant recipients had been given grafts of TCRalphabeta/CD19-depleted allogeneic hematopoietic cells. The library was built by means of PCR. Reads for this sample came from an Illumina HiSeq 2500. TCR libraries were prepared with molecular barcoding, using unique molecular identifiers to normalize TCRbeta repertoire quantification. TCRdb took the public reads, trimmed them with fastp at Q25, ran MiXCR for clone calling and kept in-frame beta chains. Identical CDR3 protein sequences are pooled into one entry, listed with their most common genes and DNA. For this sample the table gives about 830,000 distinct CDR3 sequences, of which less than 20% were detected only once. Approximately 5% of the sample comes from the top ten.

Study-wide findings and limitations: Hyperexpanded clone frequencies declined over subsequent months; after one year, T-cell counts and TCRbeta diversity were mostly attributed to newly produced T cells. In some patients, the high TCRbeta diversity seen at day 60 was put down to recipient T cells and intrathymic progenitors that had survived conditioning. The apparently early recovery of alphabetaT-cell counts about two months after transplant reportedly depended on only several hundred rapidly expanded clones that came from non-depleted graft cells.

Spanning cysteine to phenylalanine, the CDR3 consists of 17 amino acids. The DNA shown is the 51-base CDR3, in frame from base 1. Looking up the germline V gene (reference sequence) yields CDR1 LNHNV and CDR2 YYDKDF. V drops 2 bases and J drops 6 bases, leaving 20 bases in between. With respect to this clonotype: This receptor's antigen is unknown. No much larger clone exists at a distance of one base, and base qualities are not known.

The sequence is built from TRBV15 and TRBJ2-1; the D region is possibly TRBD1 or TRBD2, each matching across 6 bases. Sample: PBMCs, mostly from graft donor cells, taken 360 days after TCRalphabeta/CD19-depleted stem cell transplant. The clonotype was recovered from a male patient between 10 and 17 years old who had a stem cell transplant for acute lymphoblastic leukemia, so the T cells may come from the graft donor. CDR3 region: CATSRYGGPGAINEQFF. The DNA reads as follows: TGTGCCACCAGCAGATATGGGGGCCCGGGGGCAATCAATGAGCAGTTCTTC.